This record concerns one T cell receptor (beta chain) sequence. Its cognate antigen is unknown. Time point denoted: newly diagnosed GD, antithyroid drugs for less than 3 months. RNA from PBMCs was the source of the TCR library. The sample belongs to a study of regulatory T cells in long-lasting Graves disease. Germline V CDR1 and CDR2: GTSNPN, SVGIG (reference sequence). This CDR3 is 14 amino acids long. Trimming removed 5 bases from V and 4 bases from J, with 15 bases in between. Combining iRepertoire HTBI primers with Arm-PCR of CDR3 regions, the authors built TCR beta libraries. TCRdb called the multiplex PCR reads again in MiXCR, with one record for every CDR3 protein. The repertoire has about 540,000 distinct CDR3 sequences, 13% of them found once; the top ten carry over 7.5%. Whole-study results and caveats: Newly diagnosed patients shared 950 to 1,000 public clonotypes; persistent patients shared more than 2,500. Favoring TRBV28, TRBJ1-2 and TRBJ2-5 was a feature seen in persistent disease.

This same sample was also part of a study on T cells in Graves' hyperthyroidism and ophthalmopathy. This second report adds: Clinical symptoms, serum thyroxine, TRAb, thyroid ultrasound and orbital computed tomography informed diagnoses.

The source material was peripheral blood mononuclear cells (PBMCs), sampled at new diagnosis, from a patient treated with antithyroid drugs. The sequence came from a man younger than 40 with Graves disease. The V call is TRBV30, the J call TRBJ2-1; a weak D match, TRBD1 (8 bases). The CDR3 DNA reads as TGTGCCTGGTGGACAGGGAGGGGGTACAATGAGCAGTTCTTC. Its protein is CAWWTGRGYNEQFF.